This entry is about one T cell receptor beta chain. Antigen specificity is unknown. This sample was included in a study of a mutant IDH1 vaccine in newly diagnosed glioma. Study information: Following radiotherapy alone, or alongside temozolomide cycles, vaccination was started after an interval of 4-6 weeks. The V12 visit happened in week 35, and the V13 visit happened in week 47.

V lost 0 bases to trimming and J lost 4 bases; unmatched junction nucleotides: 9. Germline CDR1 SGDLS, CDR2 YYNGEE. The CDR3 covers 17 residues. TCRdb keeps only in-frame clones here, not all; method: immunoSEQ multiplex PCR. Of about 56,000 clones listed, roughly 80% are singletons. This sample's time point: week 47, end of study. Every vaccination contained 300 ug of the mutant IDH1 20-mer peptide and was paired with topical imiquimod. Each patient was administered eight vaccinations, scheduled in weeks 1, 3, 5, 7, 11, 15, 19 and 23. The TCR originated in a man aged 50-59 years with glioma. The chain is built from TRBV9 and TRBJ2-5; 10 bases align to TRBD1. Sample: PBMCs, taken from a glioma patient whose treatment included an IDH1 peptide vaccine. The CDR3 sequence: CASSVGPGQGNGETQYF. CDR3 nucleotide sequence: TGTGCCAGCAGCGTAGGTCCGGGACAGGGGAACGGAGAGACCCAGTACTTC.